The subject of this entry is one T cell receptor beta chain. The length of the CDR3 is 17 residues. V lost 4 bases, J lost 1 base, and 16 bases lay in between. Germline CDR1 reads SGHTA; CDR2 reads FQGNSA. This sample was taken from a study of shared T cell receptors in the human thymus. Clones were read by immunoSEQ multiplex PCR, and TCRdb kept only the in-frame ones, dropping some. In the table there are 640,000 or so clones, 70% to 90% of which are singletons. This sample also belongs to another study, concerning human thymus T cells. From that study: Thymus was obtained from resections taken during corrective heart surgery.

The sequenced sample was thymocytes. The sequence came from a boy under two years old with a congenital heart defect. This rearrangement joins TRBV7-2 to TRBJ1-4; D call uncertain. CDR3 bases: TGTGCCAGCAGCTGCCGACCCCTAGAGGGAACTAATGAAAAACTGTTTTTT. Translated, it gives CASSCRPLEGTNEKLFF.